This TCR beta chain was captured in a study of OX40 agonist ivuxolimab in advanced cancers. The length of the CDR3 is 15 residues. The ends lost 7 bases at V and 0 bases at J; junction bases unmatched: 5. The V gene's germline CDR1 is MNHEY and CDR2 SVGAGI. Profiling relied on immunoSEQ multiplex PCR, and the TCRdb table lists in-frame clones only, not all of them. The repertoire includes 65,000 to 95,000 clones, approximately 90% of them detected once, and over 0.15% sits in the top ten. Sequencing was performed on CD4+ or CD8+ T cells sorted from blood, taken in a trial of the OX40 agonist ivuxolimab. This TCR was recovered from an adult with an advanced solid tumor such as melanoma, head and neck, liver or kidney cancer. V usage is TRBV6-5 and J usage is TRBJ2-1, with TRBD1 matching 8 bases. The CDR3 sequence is CASTWTGNSYNEQFF. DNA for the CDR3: TGTGCCAGCACCTGGACAGGGAACTCCTACAATGAGCAGTTCTTC.